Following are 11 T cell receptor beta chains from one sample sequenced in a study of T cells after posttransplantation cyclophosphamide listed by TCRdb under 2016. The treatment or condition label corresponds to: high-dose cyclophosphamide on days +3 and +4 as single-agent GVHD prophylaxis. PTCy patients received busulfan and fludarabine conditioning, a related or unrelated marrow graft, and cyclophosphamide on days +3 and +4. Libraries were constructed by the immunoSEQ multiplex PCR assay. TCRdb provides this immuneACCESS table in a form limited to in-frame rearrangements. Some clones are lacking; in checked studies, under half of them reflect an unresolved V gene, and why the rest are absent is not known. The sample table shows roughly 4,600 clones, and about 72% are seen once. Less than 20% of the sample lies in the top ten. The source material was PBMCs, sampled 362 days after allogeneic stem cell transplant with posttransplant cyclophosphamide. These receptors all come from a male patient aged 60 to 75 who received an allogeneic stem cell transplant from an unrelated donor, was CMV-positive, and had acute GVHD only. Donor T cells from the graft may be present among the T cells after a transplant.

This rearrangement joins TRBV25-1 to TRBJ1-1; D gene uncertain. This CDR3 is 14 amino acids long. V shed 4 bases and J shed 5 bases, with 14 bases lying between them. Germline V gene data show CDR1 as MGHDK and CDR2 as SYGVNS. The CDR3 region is CASSALGGYTEAFF. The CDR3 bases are TGTGCCAGCAGTGCCCTAGGAGGGTATACTGAAGCTTTCTTT.

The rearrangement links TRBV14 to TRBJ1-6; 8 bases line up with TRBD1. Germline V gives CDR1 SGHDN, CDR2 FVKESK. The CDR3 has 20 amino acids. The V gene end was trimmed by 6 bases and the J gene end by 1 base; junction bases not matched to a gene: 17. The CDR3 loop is CASRTTGGWFLISYNSPLHF. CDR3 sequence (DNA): TGTGCCAGCAGAACCACAGGGGGTTGGTTTTTAATATCCTATAATTCACCCCTCCACTTT.

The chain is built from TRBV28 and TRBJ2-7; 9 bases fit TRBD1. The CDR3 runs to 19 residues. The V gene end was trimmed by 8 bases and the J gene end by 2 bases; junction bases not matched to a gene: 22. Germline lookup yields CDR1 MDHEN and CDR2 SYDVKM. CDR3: CASQGLRGAKDRGAYEQYF. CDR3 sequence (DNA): TGTGCCAGCCAAGGACTTCGGGGAGCCAAGGACAGGGGAGCCTACGAGCAGTACTTC.

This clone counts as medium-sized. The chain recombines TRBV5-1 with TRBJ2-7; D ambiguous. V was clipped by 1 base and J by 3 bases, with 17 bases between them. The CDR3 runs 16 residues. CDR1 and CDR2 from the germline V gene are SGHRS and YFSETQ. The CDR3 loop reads CASSLYGGRQNYEQYF. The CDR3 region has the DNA TGCGCCAGCAGCTTGTATGGCGGTAGGCAGAACTACGAGCAGTACTTC.

This CDR3 is CASSQTGESEQFF. The CDR3 DNA reads TGCGCCAGCAGCCAAACGGGTGAGTCTGAGCAGTTCTTC. The chain recombines TRBV4-1 with TRBJ2-1, with unresolved D. V was pared by 2 bases and J by 9 bases, with 11 bases between. Germline V lookup: CDR1 MGHRA, CDR2 YSYEKL. CDR3 length: 13 amino acids.

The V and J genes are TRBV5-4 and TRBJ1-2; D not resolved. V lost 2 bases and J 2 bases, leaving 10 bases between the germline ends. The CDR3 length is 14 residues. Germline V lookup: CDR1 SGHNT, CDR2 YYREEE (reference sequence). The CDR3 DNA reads TGTGCCAGCAGCTTTGATCGGTCAAACTATGGCTACACCTTC. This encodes CASSFDRSNYGYTF.

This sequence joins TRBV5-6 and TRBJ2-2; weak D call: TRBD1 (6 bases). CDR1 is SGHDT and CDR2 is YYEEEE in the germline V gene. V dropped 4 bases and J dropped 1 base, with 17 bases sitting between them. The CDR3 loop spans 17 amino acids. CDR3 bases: TGTGCCAGCAGCCTGAAACAGGGCGAGTGGAACACCGGGGAGCTGTTTTTT. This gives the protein CASSLKQGEWNTGELFF.

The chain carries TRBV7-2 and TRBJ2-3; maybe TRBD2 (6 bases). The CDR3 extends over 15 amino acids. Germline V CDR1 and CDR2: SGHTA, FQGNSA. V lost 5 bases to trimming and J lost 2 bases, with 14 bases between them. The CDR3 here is CASSPGGVYTDTQYF. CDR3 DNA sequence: TGTGCCAGCAGCCCCGGCGGGGTCTACACAGATACGCAGTATTTT.

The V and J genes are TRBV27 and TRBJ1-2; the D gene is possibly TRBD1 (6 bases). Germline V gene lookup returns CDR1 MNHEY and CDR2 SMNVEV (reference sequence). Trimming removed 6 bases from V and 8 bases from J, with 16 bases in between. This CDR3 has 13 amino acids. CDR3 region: CASSPDSPRGYTF. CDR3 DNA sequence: TGTGCCAGCAGCCCGGACAGCCCTAGGGGCTACACCTTC.

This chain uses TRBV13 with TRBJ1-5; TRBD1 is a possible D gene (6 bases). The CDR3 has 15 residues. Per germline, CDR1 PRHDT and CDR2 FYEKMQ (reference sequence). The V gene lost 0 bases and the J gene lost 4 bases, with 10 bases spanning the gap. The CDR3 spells CASSLGRGSNQPQHF. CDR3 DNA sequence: TGTGCCAGCAGCTTAGGGAGGGGGTCGAATCAGCCCCAGCATTTT.

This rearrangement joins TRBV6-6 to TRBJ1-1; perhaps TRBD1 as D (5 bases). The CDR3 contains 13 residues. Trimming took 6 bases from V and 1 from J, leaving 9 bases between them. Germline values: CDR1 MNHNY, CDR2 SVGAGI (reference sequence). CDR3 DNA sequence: TGTGCCAGCAGCCACGGGGGGAACACTGAAGCTTTCTTT. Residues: CASSHGGNTEAFF.